The text below deals with one TCR beta chain. Its antigen is not known. This CDR3 is built from 16 residues. Germline V gene lookup returns CDR1 SGHVS and CDR2 FNYEAQ. After removal of 0 bases from V and 6 bases from J, the junction contained 7 bases not matched to a gene. The data derive from a study of graft-versus-host responses after intestinal transplantation. Notes on the study in general: Recipient marrow contained GvH clones, some of which appeared first in ileum or blood. Peak levels of circulating GvH clones tracked with early post-transplant HvG declines.

Libraries were prepared by immunoSEQ multiplex PCR; TCRdb keeps only in-frame clonotypes and omits some of them. The data contain approximately 90,000 clones, 85% to 95% of them seen just once; the ten biggest clones take up more than 1.5%. This specimen consisted of unstimulated CD8+ T cells sorted from spleen or lymph node cells, obtained before intestinal transplant. This TCR was recovered from a human donor who received an intestinal transplant. This sequence joins TRBV7-6 and TRBJ2-7; 11 nucleotides line up with TRBD1. CDR3: CASSLAGTGGFSEQYF. The CDR3, as DNA: TGTGCCAGCAGCTTAGCTGGGACAGGGGGTTTTAGCGAGCAGTACTTC.